This record covers a single TCR beta chain. The antigen it recognizes is unknown. Base quality data are lacking; no much larger clone is found one base away. Libraries were constructed by RACE. Sequencing was carried out with a NextSeq 500. Library preparation attached unique molecular identifiers to individual cDNA molecules for quantitative, reproducible TCR counting. From each blood RNA sample, both TCR alpha and TCR beta chains were sequenced. As for how the authors treated the data: A median of about 100,000 TCRs per sample was observed, with a range of roughly 20,000 to 750,000. V, J and CDR3 annotation of the TCR reads was carried out using the Decombinator software suite. For PS versus PT1 abundance plots, all samples were subsampled to the same number of TCRs (28,000). Expanded TCRs were defined as absent before sensitization and observed at least eight times at the 2-week time point. TCRdb itself trimmed the public reads at Q25 with fastp, ran MiXCR and retained productive beta chains. Each CDR3 protein gets just one entry, which takes the most common genes and DNA from the rows behind it. The V and J calls come from TCRdb's annotation, not from the publication. This sample is represented by around 300,000 distinct CDR3 sequences; approximately 8% of them were singletons. The ten largest clones represent 1.2% of the sample.

This sample stems from a study of human T cells and chemical hapten exposure (dated by TCRdb to about 2021). In the study overall: For sensitization, 2% DPC in acetone was applied to a 2 cm by 2 cm area of upper inner arm skin. Patch testing on the upper back used Finn chambers containing 0.01% DPC, with scoring done after 6 days according to International Contact Dermatitis Research Group standards. In alopecia patients, the study followed how the peripheral blood TCR repertoire changed in vivo over primary and secondary sensitization to diphenylcyclopropenone (DPC), a hapten. Most of the patients in the cohort were female, and the cohort covered alopecia areata with under or over 50% scalp involvement, alopecia totalis and alopecia universalis. Libraries were pooled for sequencing, and variation in per-sample TCR yields was attributed mainly to small differences in library volumes within the pool. Throughout the roughly 25-week study period, patients were also given weekly therapeutic DPC doses on the scalp. Roughly 30 alopecia patients gave blood for TCR sequencing at one to four time points (pre-sensitization, 2, 6 and 24 weeks). Blood samples were taken from patients before sensitization (week 0) and at 2, 6 and about 24 weeks after DPC sensitization.

The time point label of this sample denotes: pre-sensitization, week 0. The treatment or condition label, read with the paper, signifies: therapeutic diphenylcyclopropenone sensitization with weekly scalp DPC. Blood at each patch-test visit was drawn before the patch test was applied. Patients were considered eligible if aged 18 to 70, diagnosed with alopecia and deemed suitable for DPC therapy, and patients were excluded if pregnant. Total RNA was isolated from unfractionated whole blood collected in Tempus Blood RNA tubes. The CDR3, cysteine through phenylalanine, is 13 amino acids long. The DNA shown is the 39-base CDR3, in frame from base 1. V sheds 7 bases and J sheds 1 base, leaving 10 bases between their ends. The germline V gene encodes CDR1 MGHDK and CDR2 SYGVNS. The full study reports these points: No change with DPC sensitization was found in the number of TCRs above 1 in 1000 frequency, and no evidence of global repertoire structure alterations was found. All patients had alopecia, a presumed autoimmune disease, so their immune response might differ from that of healthy individuals. Significantly more large CDR3 similarity clusters were formed by expanded TCRs than by pre-sensitization or healthy control sets, consistent with antigen-driven responses. The number of PT1 expanded TCRs positively correlated with patch test score, significant at thresholds 8, 16 and 32 but not 4. After repeated subsampling, the strength of the expansion versus patch-test correlation and the threshold at which it became significant changed.

The specimen comprised whole blood, sampled in connection with sensitization to the hapten diphenylcyclopropenone (DPC). The rearranged segments are TRBV25-1 and TRBJ1-1; the D gene is perhaps TRBD1, from 5 matching bases. The clonotype comes from a man aged 18 to 29 with alopecia areata. Some clones in this sample may be carry-over from other donors' samples. The nucleotide sequence reads TGTGCCAGCAAGGGGCTGAAGAACACTGAAGCTTTCTTT. Its product reads: CASKGLKNTEAFF.